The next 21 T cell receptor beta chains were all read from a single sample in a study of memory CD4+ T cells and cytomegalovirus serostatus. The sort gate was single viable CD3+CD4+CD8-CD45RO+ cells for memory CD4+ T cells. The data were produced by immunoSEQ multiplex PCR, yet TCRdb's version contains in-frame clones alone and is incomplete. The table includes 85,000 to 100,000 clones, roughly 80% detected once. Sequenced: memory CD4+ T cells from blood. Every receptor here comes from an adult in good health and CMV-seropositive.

The CDR3 loop reads CASSRGGSGSEQYF. CDR3 DNA: TGTGCCAGCAGCAGGGGTGGTAGTGGCTCCGAGCAGTACTTC. The V and J genes are TRBV5-4 and TRBJ2-7, with TRBD1 as a possible D gene (5 bases). The CDR3 extends over 14 amino acids. V shed 4 bases and J shed 6 bases, with 17 bases lying between them. CDR1 is SGHNT, CDR2 YYREEE, per germline (reference sequence).

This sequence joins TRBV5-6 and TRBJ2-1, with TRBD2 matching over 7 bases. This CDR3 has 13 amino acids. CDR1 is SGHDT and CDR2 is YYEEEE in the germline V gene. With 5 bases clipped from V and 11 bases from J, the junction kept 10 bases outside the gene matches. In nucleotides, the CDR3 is TGTGCCAGCAGTCCATTGGGGGGGGACCAGCAGTTCTTC. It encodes CASSPLGGDQQFF.

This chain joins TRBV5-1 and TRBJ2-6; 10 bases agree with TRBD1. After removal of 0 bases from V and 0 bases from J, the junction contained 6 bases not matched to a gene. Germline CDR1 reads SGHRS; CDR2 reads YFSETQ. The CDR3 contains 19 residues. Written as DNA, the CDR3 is TGCGCCAGCAGCTTGGGGGTAAGGACAGGGGGCTCTGGGGCCAACGTCCTGACTTTC. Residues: CASSLGVRTGGSGANVLTF. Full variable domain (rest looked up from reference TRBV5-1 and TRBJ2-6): KAGVTQTPRYLIKTRGQQVTLSCSPISGHRSVSWYQQTPGQGLQFLFEYFSETQRNKGNFPGRFSGRQFSNSRSEMNVSTLELGDSALYLCASSLGVRTGGSGANVLTFGAGSRLTVL.

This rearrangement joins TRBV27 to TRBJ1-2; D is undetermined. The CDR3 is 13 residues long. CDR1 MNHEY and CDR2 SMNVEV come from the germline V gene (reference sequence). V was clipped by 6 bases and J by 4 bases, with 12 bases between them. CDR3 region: CASSLLAGYGYTF. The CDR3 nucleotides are TGTGCCAGCAGCCTTCTGGCAGGCTATGGCTACACCTTC.

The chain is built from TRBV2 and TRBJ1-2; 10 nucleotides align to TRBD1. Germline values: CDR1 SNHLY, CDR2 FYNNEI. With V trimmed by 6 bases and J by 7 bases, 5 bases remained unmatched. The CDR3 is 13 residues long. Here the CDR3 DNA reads TGTGCCAGCAGGGACAGGGGGGGAGGTGGCTACACCTTC. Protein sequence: CASRDRGGGGYTF.

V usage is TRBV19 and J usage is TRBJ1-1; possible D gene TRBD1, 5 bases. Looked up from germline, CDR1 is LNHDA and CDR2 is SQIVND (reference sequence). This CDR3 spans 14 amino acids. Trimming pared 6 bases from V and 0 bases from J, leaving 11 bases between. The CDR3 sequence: CASRWGTMNTEAFF. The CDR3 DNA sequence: TGTGCCAGTAGATGGGGGACCATGAACACTGAAGCTTTCTTT. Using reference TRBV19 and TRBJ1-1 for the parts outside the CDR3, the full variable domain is DGGITQSPKYLFRKEGQNVTLSCEQNLNHDAMYWYRQDPGQGLRLIYYSQIVNDFQKGDIAEGYSVSREKKESFPLTVTSAQKNPTAFYLCASRWGTMNTEAFFGQGTRLTVV.

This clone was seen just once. This CDR3 reads CASSSEGRRLGNEQFF. The CDR3 DNA sequence: TGTGCCAGTAGTTCGGAGGGGAGACGCTTGGGAAATGAGCAGTTCTTC. This rearrangement joins TRBV19 to TRBJ2-1; D may be TRBD2 (6 bases). Germline V gene data show CDR1 as LNHDA and CDR2 as SQIVND (reference sequence). This CDR3 contains 16 residues. Deletions cut 5 bases from V and 7 bases from J, with 21 bases between.

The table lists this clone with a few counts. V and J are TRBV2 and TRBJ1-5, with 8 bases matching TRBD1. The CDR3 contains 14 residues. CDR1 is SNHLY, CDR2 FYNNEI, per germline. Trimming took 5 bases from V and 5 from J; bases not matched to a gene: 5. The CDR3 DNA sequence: TGTGCCAGCAGTCCCGGACAGGGCCATCAGCCCCAGCATTTT. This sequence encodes CASSPGQGHQPQHF.

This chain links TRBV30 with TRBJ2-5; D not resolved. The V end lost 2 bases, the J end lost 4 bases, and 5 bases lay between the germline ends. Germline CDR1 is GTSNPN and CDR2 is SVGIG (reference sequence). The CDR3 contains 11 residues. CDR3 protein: CAWSLGETQYF. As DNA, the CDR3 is TGTGCCTGGAGTTTAGGAGAGACCCAGTACTTC.

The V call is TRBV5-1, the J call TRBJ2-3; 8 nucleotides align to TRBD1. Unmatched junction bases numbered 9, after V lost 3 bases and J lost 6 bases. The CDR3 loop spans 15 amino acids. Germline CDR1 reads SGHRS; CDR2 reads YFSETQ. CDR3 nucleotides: TGCGCCAGCAGCTCCGGACAGGGCATTTCTGATACGCAGTATTTT. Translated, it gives CASSSGQGISDTQYF. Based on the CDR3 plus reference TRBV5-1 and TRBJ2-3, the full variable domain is KAGVTQTPRYLIKTRGQQVTLSCSPISGHRSVSWYQQTPGQGLQFLFEYFSETQRNKGNFPGRFSGRQFSNSRSEMNVSTLELGDSALYLCASSSGQGISDTQYFGPGTRLTVL.

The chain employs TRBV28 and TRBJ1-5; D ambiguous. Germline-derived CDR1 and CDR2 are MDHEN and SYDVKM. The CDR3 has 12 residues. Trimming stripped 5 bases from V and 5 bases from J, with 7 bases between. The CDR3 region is CASSQIDQPQHF. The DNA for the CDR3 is TGTGCCAGCAGTCAGATTGATCAGCCCCAGCATTTT.

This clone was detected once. CDR3 nucleotide sequence: TGTGCCAGCAGCTTTCACACCGGGGAGCTGTTTTTT. This translates into CASSFHTGELFF. This chain connects TRBV11-2 to TRBJ2-2; D uncertain. Germline V gene lookup returns CDR1 SGHAT and CDR2 FQNNGV. The CDR3 extends over 12 amino acids. V was cut by 3 bases and J by 3 bases, with 2 bases left in between.

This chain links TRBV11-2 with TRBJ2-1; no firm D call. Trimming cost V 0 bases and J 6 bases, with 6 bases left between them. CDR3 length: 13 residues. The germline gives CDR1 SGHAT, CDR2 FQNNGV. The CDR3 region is CASSLDVGNEQFF. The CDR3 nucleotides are TGTGCCAGCAGCTTAGATGTAGGCAATGAGCAGTTCTTC. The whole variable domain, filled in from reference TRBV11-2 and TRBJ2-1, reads EAGVAQSPRYKIIEKRQSVAFWCNPISGHATLYWYQQILGQGPKLLIQFQNNGVVDDSQLPKDRFSAERLKGVDSTLKIQPAKLEDSAVYLCASSLDVGNEQFFGPGTRLTVL.

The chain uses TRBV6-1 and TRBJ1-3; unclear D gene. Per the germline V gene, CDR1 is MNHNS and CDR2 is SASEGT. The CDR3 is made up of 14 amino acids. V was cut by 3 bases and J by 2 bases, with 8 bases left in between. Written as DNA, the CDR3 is TGTGCCAGCAGTGATCGGGGAACTGGAAACACCATATATTTT. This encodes CASSDRGTGNTIYF.

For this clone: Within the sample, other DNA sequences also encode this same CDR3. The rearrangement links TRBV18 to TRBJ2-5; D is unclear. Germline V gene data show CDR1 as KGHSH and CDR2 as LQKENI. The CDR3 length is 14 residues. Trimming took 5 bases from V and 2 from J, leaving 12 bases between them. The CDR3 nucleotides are TGTGCCAGCTCAGGCCTCCCGCAACAAGAGACCCAGTACTTC. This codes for CASSGLPQQETQYF.

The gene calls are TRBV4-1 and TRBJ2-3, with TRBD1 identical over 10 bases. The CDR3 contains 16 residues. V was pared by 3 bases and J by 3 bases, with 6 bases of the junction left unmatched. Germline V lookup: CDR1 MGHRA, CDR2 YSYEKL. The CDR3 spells CASSHPRDRGTDTQYF. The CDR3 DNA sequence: TGCGCCAGCAGCCATCCCCGGGACAGGGGTACAGATACGCAGTATTTT.

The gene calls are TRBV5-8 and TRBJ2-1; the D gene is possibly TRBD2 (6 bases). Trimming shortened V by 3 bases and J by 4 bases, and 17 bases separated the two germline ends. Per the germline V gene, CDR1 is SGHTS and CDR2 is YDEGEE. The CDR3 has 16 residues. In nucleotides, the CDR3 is TGTGCCAGCAGCTCCTGGGACTCCTATCGGTACAATGAGCAGTTCTTC. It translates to CASSSWDSYRYNEQFF.

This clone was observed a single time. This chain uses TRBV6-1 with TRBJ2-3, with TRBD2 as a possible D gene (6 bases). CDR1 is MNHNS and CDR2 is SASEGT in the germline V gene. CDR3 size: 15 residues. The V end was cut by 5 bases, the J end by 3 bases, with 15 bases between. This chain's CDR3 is CASSPPGSTTDTQYF. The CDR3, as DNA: TGTGCCAGCAGTCCGCCCGGGAGTACGACAGATACGCAGTATTTT.

CDR3 region: CASSPPGVAGLNEQFF. In DNA, the CDR3 is TGTGCCAGCAGCCCCCCTGGGGTAGCGGGGTTAAATGAGCAGTTCTTC. The rearrangement joins TRBV7-9 to TRBJ2-1, with TRBD2 matching 8 bases. This CDR3 is built from 16 residues. The trim removed 5 bases at V and 7 bases at J, leaving 13 bases unmatched. CDR1 is SEHNR and CDR2 is FQNEAQ in the germline V gene (reference sequence).

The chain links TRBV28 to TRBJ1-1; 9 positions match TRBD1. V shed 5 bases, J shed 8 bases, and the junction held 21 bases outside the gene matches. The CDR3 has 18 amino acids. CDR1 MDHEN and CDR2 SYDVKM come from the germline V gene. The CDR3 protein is CASSQTGTGTGMGREAFF. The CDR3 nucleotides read TGTGCCAGCAGTCAAACCGGGACAGGGACCGGGATGGGTAGAGAAGCTTTCTTT.

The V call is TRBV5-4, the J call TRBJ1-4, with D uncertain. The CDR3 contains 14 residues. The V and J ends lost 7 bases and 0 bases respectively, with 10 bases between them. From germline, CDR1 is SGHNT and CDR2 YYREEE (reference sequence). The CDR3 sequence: CASRRAATNEKLFF. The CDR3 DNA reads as TGTGCCAGCCGACGGGCTGCAACTAATGAAAAACTGTTTTTT.